This entry concerns a single TCR beta chain. Only in-frame clones appear in the TCRdb table, and some are missing; sequencing was by immunoSEQ multiplex PCR. The table lists 90,000 to 120,000 clones, roughly 92% of them singletons. These data are taken from a study of T cell changes during pregnancy in multiple sclerosis. The length of the CDR3 is 14 residues. Germline loops: CDR1 PRHDT, CDR2 FYEKMQ (reference sequence). V trimming: 6 bases; J trimming: 6 bases; junction bases outside the gene matches: 7. The chain uses TRBV13 and TRBJ2-1, with 8 bases aligning to TRBD1. The origin of this receptor is a female donor in good health, enrolled as a control in a pregnancy study. The specimen was peripheral blood, collected in the third trimester of pregnancy. For the CDR3, the DNA is TGTGCCAGCAGTACGGGGACAGGATTCAATGAGCAGTTCTTC. Amino acid sequence: CASSTGTGFNEQFF.